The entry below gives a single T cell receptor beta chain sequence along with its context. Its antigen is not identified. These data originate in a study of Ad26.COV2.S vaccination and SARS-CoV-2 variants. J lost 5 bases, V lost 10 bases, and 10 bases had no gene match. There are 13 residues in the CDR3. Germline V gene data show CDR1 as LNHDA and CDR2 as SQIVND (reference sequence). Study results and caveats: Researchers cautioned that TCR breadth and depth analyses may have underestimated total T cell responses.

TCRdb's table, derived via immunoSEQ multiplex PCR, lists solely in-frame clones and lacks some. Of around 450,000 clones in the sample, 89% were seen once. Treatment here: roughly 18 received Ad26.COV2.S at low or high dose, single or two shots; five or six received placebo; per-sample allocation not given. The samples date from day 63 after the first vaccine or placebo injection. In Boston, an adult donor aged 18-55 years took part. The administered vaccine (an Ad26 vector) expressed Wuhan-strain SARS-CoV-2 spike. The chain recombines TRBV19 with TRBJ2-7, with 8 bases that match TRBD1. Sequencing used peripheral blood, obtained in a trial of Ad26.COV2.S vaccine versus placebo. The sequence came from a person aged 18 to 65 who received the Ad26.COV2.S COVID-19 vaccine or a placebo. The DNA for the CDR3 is TGTGCCACCACAGGACAGGGCAGCAACGAGCAGTACTTC. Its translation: CATTGQGSNEQYF.